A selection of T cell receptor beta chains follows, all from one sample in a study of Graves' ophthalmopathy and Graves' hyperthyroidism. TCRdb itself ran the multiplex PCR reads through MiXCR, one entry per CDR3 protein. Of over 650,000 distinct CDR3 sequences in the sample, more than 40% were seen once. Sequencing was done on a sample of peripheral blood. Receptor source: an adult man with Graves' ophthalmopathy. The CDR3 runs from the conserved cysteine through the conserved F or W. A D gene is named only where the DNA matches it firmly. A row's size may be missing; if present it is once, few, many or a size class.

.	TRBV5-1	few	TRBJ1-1	CASSRGDTGTEAFF	TGCGCCAGCAGCCGTGGGGATACAGGCACTGAAGCTTTCTTT
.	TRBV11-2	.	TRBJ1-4	CASSAGTKNEKLFF	TGTGCCAGCAGCGCCGGGACAAAGAATGAAAAACTGTTTTTT
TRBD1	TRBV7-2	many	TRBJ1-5	CASSKRQGGGNQPQHF	TGTGCCAGCAGCAAACGACAGGGAGGGGGCAATCAGCCCCAGCATTTT
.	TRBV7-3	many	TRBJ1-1	CASSPGDMNTEAFF	TGTGCCAGCAGCCCCGGCGATATGAACACTGAAGCTTTCTTT
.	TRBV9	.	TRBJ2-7	CASSVEWSYEQYF	TGTGCCAGCAGCGTAGAATGGAGCTACGAGCAGTACTTC
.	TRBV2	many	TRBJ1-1	CAARVSEAFF	TGTGCCGCCAGGGTCTCTGAAGCTTTCTTT
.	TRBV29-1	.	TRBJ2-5	CSVAQVQTQYF	TGCAGCGTTGCTCAGGTGCAGACCCAGTACTTC
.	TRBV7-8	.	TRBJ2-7	CASSPDSSSYNEQYF	TGTGCCAGCAGTCCTGACTCGAGCTCCTACAATGAGCAGTACTTC
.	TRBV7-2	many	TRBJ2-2	CASSLQGPNTGELFF	TGTGCCAGCAGCTTACAGGGCCCGAACACCGGGGAGCTGTTTTTT
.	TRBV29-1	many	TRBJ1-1	CSVEEGVNTEAFF	TGCAGCGTTGAAGAAGGGGTGAACACTGAAGCTTTCTTT
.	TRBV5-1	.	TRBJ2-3	CASSFTATTDTQYF	TGCGCCAGCAGCTTTACTGCGACCACAGATACGCAGTATTTT
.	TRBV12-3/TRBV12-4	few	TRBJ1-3	CASATQGRDSGNTIYF	TGTGCCAGCGCCACTCAGGGGAGAGATTCTGGAAACACCATATATTTT
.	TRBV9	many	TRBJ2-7	CASSVDSKGEQYF	TGTGCCAGCAGCGTGGACAGTAAGGGCGAGCAGTACTTC
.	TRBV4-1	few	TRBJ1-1	CASSHFQGNTEAFF	TGCGCCAGCAGCCACTTTCAGGGCAACACTGAAGCTTTCTTT
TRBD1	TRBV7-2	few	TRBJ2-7	CASSARDRSYEQYF	TGTGCCAGCAGCGCCCGGGACAGGTCCTACGAGCAGTACTTC
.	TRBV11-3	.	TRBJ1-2	CASSLGPQGRKVENYGYTF	TGTGCCAGCAGCTTAGGTCCCCAGGGGAGAAAGGTTGAAAACTATGGCTACACCTTC